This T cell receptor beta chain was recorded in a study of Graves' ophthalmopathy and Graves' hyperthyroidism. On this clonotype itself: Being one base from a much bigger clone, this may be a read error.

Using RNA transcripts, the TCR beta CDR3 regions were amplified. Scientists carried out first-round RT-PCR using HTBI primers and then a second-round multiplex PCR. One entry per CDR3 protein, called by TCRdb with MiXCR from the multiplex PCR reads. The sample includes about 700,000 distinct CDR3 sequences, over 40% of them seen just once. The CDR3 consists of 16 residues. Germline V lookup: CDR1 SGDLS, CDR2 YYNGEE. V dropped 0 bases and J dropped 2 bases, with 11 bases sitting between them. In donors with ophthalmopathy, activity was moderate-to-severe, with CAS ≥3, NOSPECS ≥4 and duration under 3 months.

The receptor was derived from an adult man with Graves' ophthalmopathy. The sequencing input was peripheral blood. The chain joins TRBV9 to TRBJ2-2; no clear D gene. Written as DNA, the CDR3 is TGTGCCAGCAGCGTAGGCTCAGGTGCCAACACCGGGGAGCTGTTTTTT. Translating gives CASSVGSGANTGELFF.